The following is a TCR beta chain sequence with its context. The antigen is unknown. Trimming cost V 3 bases and J 0 bases, with 10 bases left between them. The CDR3 sequence is 15 residues long. Looked up from germline, CDR1 is SGDLS and CDR2 is YYNGEE. Steroid-refractory graft-versus-host disease after allogeneic hematopoietic cell transplant qualified adults for prospective research-autopsy enrollment. The entry originates in a study of tissue T cells after allogeneic stem cell transplantation. Overall study findings and caveats: Few T cell clones were shared across patients, but motif clusters showed tissue-specific shared signatures. Only a limited share of tissue TCRs appeared in blood or spleen. TCR repertoires tracked anatomic similarity, regardless of disease or transplant status.

The table came from immunoSEQ multiplex PCR; TCRdb's copy has only in-frame clones and leaves some out. The repertoire holds under 3,500 clones, with 64% as singletons. This material consisted of jejunal tissue, taken at autopsy. This receptor was obtained from an older male patient with steroid-refractory graft-versus-host disease after an allogeneic stem cell transplant. Part of the T cells may come from the graft donor. The V and J genes are TRBV9 and TRBJ1-3; D gene unclear. The CDR3 DNA reads TGTGCCAGCAGCGCGGACGGTACCTCTGGAAACACCATATATTTT. Translation gives CASSADGTSGNTIYF.